Reported below is one T cell receptor delta chain. This clone was seen a few times. It lacks a known antigen. No base quality information exists; no much larger clone differs at one position. This sample stems from a study of Vδ1+ human thymocytes (dated by TCRdb to the late 2010s). Background on the whole study: The study characterised mRNA-level TRG and TRD CDR3 repertoires of highly purified Vdelta1+ thymocytes from young children as a data resource. Earlier work had validated the multiplex-based CDR3 amplicon strategy against 5'RACE-based methods for generating CDR3 amplicons.

General study outcomes and caveats: In contrast to oligoclonal peripheral blood repertoires, thymic TRG and TRD repertoires appeared to be highly polyclonal with Gaussian CDR3 length distributions. Although sort purity was high, about a fifth of thymic TRD sequences were Vdelta2 (with a few Vdelta3), in contrast to the peripheral blood Vdelta1+ controls. The authors advised highly purified populations and single-cell validation, since unexpected Vdelta2 sequences could cause misinterpretation of bulk repertoire data. Donors shared many TRG clonotypes (up to about 7x10^3), but TRD repertoires were essentially private, with at most 130 shared. No clustering by age or sex was observed, so analyses did not stratify donors by these variables.

RNA extraction was performed with the RNeasy mini kit, and reverse transcription was done with Superscript III. To generate the CDR3 amplicons, a multiplex PCR was run using pooled V-gene forward primers together with a constant-region reverse primer that carried Illumina adaptor overhangs. After gel purification, the amplicons were indexed with Nextera index primers during about 8 additional PCR cycles and then purified using AMPure XP beads. Sequencing of libraries was performed on an Illumina MiSeq using paired-end 250 bp reads, dual indexing and a 20% PhiX spike-in. The authors processed their data as follows. FastQC was used to quality check the reads, while ea-utils fastq-join merged the TRG read pairs. Sequences were annotated with IMGT/HighV-QUEST, keeping only productive sequences with unambiguous V-gene assignment; clonotypes were defined by identical CDR3 sequence. For downstream analysis, the tools were VDJtools 1.1.1, tcR 2.2.3, Treemap and vegan Shannon diversity in R 3.4.4. The public reads were reprocessed by TCRdb using CATT, and rows of matching DNA were later combined. The authors' filters were not applied to this entry. The table for this sample lists roughly 50,000 delta-chain clones; 15% of them were counted only once. Under 0.55% of the sample is held by the ten biggest clonotypes.

Thymic samples were depleted of alphabeta T cells, then CD3+ TCRVdelta1+ TCRVdelta2- thymocytes were FACS-sorted. The purity of the sorted Vdelta1+ thymocytes fell between about 98% and 99.6%. Thymic specimens came from 8 paediatric patients undergoing corrective cardiac surgery, aged from roughly 5 days to 15 months. After the thymic tissue was dispersed, mononuclear cells were isolated using a Histopaque-1077 density gradient. The staining antibodies were anti-TCRVdelta1 clone TS8.2, anti-TCRVdelta2 clone B6, anti-CD3 clone HIT3a and anti-TCRalphabeta clone IP26. Compared with germline, V lacks 0 bases and J lacks 0 bases; bases without a gene match: 8. The cysteine opens and the phenylalanine closes a CDR3 of 19 amino acids. Of all the DNA, just the CDR3 is kept, 57 bases in frame from base 1. Via the germline V gene, CDR1 is TSWWSYY and CDR2 QGS.

Rearrangement joined TRDV1 to TRDJ1, with 12 junctional bases fitting TRDD3. Material for sequencing was Vdelta1+ gamma-delta thymocytes from the thymus. Interpreted using the paper, the cell subset or site label stands for: FACS-sorted CD3+ TCRalphabeta- TCRVdelta1+ TCRVdelta2- thymocytes. The TCR was taken from a boy younger than two who had congenital heart surgery. The CDR3 region has the sequence CALGELGYWGILYTDKLIF. The bases read TGTGCTCTTGGGGAACTAGGTTACTGGGGGATACTGTACACCGATAAACTCATCTTT.